This T cell receptor beta chain originates from a study of CD8 T cells in ankylosing spondylitis. Study-wide results and limits: Enrichment of disease-linked clones was reportedly significant in matched ankylosing spondylitis synovial fluid. Within ankylosing spondylitis blood, a TCR beta motif made up of seven or eight highly homologous variants appeared to be characteristic.

The length of the CDR3 is 15 residues. Germline lookup yields CDR1 SGHRS and CDR2 YFSETQ. Quantitative barcoded 5'-RACE was used to prepare TCR beta libraries. In TCRdb, the 5' RACE reads were re-called with MiXCR into one record per CDR3 protein. The sample carries approximately 350,000 distinct CDR3 sequences, approximately 15% recorded once. Ten or more counts support this clonotype. Its antigen is currently unknown. One end of the junction does not line up with germline, which may come from a read error. The chain uses TRBV5-1 and TRBJ2-1, with a possible D match to TRBD2 (7 bases). The specimen was blood, either unsorted or a sorted T cell fraction (not recorded which). The source is a male donor with ankylosing spondylitis or in good health (not recorded which). In DNA form, the CDR3 reads TGTGCCAGCAGTTTAGGGGGGGCGGGTTACAATGAGCAGTTCTTC. It is translated as CASSLGGAGYNEQFF.